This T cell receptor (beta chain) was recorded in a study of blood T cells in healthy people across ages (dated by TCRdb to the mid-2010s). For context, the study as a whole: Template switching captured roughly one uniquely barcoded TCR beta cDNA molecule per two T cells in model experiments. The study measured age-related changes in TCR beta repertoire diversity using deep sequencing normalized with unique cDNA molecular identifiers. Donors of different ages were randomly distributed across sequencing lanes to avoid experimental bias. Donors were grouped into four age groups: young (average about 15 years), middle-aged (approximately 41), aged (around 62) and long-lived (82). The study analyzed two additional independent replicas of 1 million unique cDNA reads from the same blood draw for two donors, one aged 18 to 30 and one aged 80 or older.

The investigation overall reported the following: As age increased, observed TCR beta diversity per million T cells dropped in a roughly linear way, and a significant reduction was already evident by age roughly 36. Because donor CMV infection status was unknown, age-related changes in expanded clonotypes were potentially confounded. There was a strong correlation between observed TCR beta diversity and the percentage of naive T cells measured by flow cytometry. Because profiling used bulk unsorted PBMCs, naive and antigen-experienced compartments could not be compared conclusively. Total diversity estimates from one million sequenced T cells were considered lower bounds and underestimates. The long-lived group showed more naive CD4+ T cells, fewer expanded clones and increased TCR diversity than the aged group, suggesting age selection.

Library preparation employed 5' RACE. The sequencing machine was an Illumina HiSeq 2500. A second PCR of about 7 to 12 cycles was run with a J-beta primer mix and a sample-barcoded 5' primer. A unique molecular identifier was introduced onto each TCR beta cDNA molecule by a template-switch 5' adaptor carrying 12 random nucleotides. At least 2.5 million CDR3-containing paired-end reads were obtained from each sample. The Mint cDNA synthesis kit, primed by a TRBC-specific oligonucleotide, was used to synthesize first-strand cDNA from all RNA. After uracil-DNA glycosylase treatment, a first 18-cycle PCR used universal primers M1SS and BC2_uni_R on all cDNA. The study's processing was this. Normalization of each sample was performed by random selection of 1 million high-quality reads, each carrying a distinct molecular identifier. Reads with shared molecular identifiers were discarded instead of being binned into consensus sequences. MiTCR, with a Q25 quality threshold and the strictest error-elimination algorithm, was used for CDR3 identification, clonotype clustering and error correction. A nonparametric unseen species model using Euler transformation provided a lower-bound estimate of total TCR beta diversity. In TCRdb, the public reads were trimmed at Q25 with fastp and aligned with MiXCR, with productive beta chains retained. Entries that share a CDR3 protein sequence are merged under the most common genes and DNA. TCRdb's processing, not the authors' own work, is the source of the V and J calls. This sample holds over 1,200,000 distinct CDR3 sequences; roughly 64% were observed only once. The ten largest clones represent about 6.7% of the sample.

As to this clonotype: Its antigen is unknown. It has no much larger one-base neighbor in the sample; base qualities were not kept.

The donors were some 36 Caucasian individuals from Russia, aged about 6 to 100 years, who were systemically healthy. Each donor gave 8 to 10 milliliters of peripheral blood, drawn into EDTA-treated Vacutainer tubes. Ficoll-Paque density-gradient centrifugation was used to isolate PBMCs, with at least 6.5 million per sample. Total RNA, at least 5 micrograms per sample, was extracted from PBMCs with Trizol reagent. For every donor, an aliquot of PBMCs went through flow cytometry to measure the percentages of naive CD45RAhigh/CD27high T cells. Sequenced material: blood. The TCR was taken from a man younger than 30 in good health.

The DNA is as follows: TGTGCCAGCAAGCTCAGGGGCCCACATAATTCACCCCTCCACTTT. This sequence encodes CASKLRGPHNSPLHF. The sequence joins TRBV4-2 to TRBJ1-6; the D segment could be TRBD1, given 6 matching bases. From the germline V gene, CDR1 is LGHNA and CDR2 is YNFKEQ. Inclusive of the bounding cysteine and phenylalanine, the CDR3 is 15 residues long. Only the CDR3 DNA is retained, 45 bases long and in frame from the first base. Trimming costs V 7 bases and J 5 bases, and their ends lie 15 bases apart.